This T cell receptor beta chain was found in a study of a mutant IDH1 vaccine in newly diagnosed glioma. Study details: Investigators started vaccination 4-6 weeks after radiotherapy alone, or with temozolomide cycles. Week 35 was assigned to visit V12, and week 47 was assigned to visit V13.

Germline loops: CDR1 KGHSH, CDR2 LQKENI. The CDR3 has 18 amino acids. Trimming removed 0 bases at V and 1 base at J, with 18 bases between. Study results and limitations: Seemingly, pseudoprogression had no relation to changes in the top peripheral T cell clonotypes.

Worth noting for this clone: Its target is unknown.

Clones were read by immunoSEQ multiplex PCR, and TCRdb kept only the in-frame ones, dropping some. The sample lists about 62,000 clones, around 83% occurring once. Time point indicated: week 47, end of study. Doses of 300 ug of mutant IDH1 20-mer peptide were given with topical imiquimod. V usage is TRBV18 and J usage is TRBJ1-1; possible D gene TRBD1, 6 bases. The TCR was taken from a man aged 25 to 40 with glioma. The sequences come from PBMCs, collected from a glioma patient whose treatment included an IDH1 peptide vaccine. CDR3 in DNA: TGTGCCAGCTCACCACCGCGGGGGGCGATTAGCCAGAACACTGAAGCTTTCTTT. This codes for CASSPPRGAISQNTEAFF.